Shown below are 11 T cell receptor beta chains from a single sample sequenced in a study of T cells in Graves' hyperthyroidism and ophthalmopathy. RNA transcripts gave rise to amplified TCR beta CDR3 regions. With the HTBI primer set, the TCR CDR3 went through a first round of RT-PCR. Via MiXCR, TCRdb re-called the multiplex PCR reads, giving one row per CDR3 protein. The table lists 250,000 to 300,000 distinct CDR3 sequences, roughly 15% of them singletons, with about an eighth in the top ten. Material: blood. These receptors all stem from a woman between 40 and 50 years old with Graves' hyperthyroidism that later progressed to Graves' ophthalmopathy.

The table lists this clonotype with many counts. The rearrangement joins TRBV6-1 to TRBJ1-1; D uncertain. V lost 3 bases, J lost 0 bases, and 11 bases lay in between. Germline loops: CDR1 MNHNS, CDR2 SASEGT. CDR3 length: 15 residues. The DNA of the CDR3 is TGTGCCAGCAGTGACAGCGGCTGGTTGAACACTGAAGCTTTCTTT. It yields the protein CASSDSGWLNTEAFF.

This clonotype came up many times. V and J are TRBV27 and TRBJ2-5; no reliable D call. CDR1 is MNHEY, CDR2 SMNVEV, per germline (reference sequence). This CDR3 spans 14 amino acids. V was cut by 2 bases and J by 3 bases, with 10 bases left in between. The CDR3 sequence: CASSLPGREETQYF. CDR3 coding DNA: TGTGCCAGCAGTTTACCGGGCCGAGAAGAGACCCAGTACTTC.

This clonotype was found many times. This chain joins TRBV28 and TRBJ1-2; D gene ambiguous. Per germline, CDR1 MDHEN and CDR2 SYDVKM. The CDR3 totals 15 residues. V was clipped by 3 bases and J by 0 bases, with 11 bases between them. The CDR3 sequence: CASSLSPGANYGYTF. The CDR3 bases are TGTGCCAGCAGTTTGTCCCCTGGCGCTAACTATGGCTACACCTTC.

As for this clonotype: A much larger clone lies one base from this, so it may be a read error. The V call is TRBV3-1, the J call TRBJ2-2; 8 nucleotides match TRBD2. CDR3 length: 16 amino acids. Germline V gene data show CDR1 as LGHDT and CDR2 as YNNKEL (reference sequence). V lost 0 bases and J lost 5; bases outside the gene matches: 5. The CDR3 loop is CASSQDPRGGTGELFF. CDR3 DNA: TGTGCCAGCAGCCAAGATCCCCGGGGGGGGACCGGGGAGCTGTTTTTT.

Many counts were recorded for this clonotype. V gene TRBV11-3 combines with J gene TRBJ1-1; D ambiguous. There are 14 residues in the CDR3. Trimming pared 5 bases from V and 3 bases from J, leaving 13 bases between. The germline V gene has CDR1 SGHNT and CDR2 YENEEA. The CDR3 DNA follows: TGTGCCAGCAGCCCGGTGGGGTTCGACACTGAAGCTTTCTTT. It is translated as CASSPVGFDTEAFF.

This clonotype has only a few counts. A much larger clone differs by one base, so this may be a read error. The chain links TRBV2 to TRBJ2-2, with TRBD1 as a possible D gene (6 bases). Germline CDR1 SNHLY, CDR2 FYNNEI. V was shortened by 5 bases and J by 6 bases, with 13 bases between the two germline ends. The CDR3 sequence is 14 residues long. The CDR3 reads CASSILDSAGELFF. The CDR3 DNA follows: TGTGCCAGCAGTATCCTGGACAGCGCCGGGGAGCTGTTTTTT.

This clonotype has at least ten counts. The chain recombines TRBV7-3 with TRBJ2-1, with D tentatively TRBD1 or TRBD2 (5 bases each). In germline, CDR1 is SGHTA, CDR2 FQGTGA. V was trimmed by 3 bases and J by 4 bases, leaving 10 bases between them. This CDR3 has 14 amino acids. This CDR3 reads CASSFGGAYNEQFF. CDR3 sequence (DNA): TGTGCCAGCAGCTTTGGGGGAGCTTACAATGAGCAGTTCTTC.

This clonotype was detected ten times or more. This chain uses TRBV28 with TRBJ2-7; 9 bases map to TRBD1. V lost 7 bases, J lost 1 base, and 5 bases stayed unmatched. CDR1 MDHEN and CDR2 SYDVKM come from the germline V gene. The CDR3 runs 14 residues. In DNA, the CDR3 is TGTGCCAGCAAATACAGGGGGCTGTCCTACGAGCAGTACTTC. It translates to CASKYRGLSYEQYF.

This clonotype was seen at least ten times. This chain links TRBV7-6 with TRBJ2-5; D remains unclear. Germline V CDR1 and CDR2: SGHVS, FNYEAQ. The germline V and J ends were trimmed by 2 bases and 1 base, with 8 bases remaining between them. This CDR3 has 14 residues. CDR3 amino acids: CASSLTNLQETQYF. CDR3 coding DNA: TGTGCCAGCAGCTTAACCAATCTCCAAGAGACCCAGTACTTC.

This clonotype was counted ten times or more. This chain links TRBV5-1 with TRBJ2-7, with a weak D call TRBD1 (6 bases). CDR3 length: 15 amino acids. Trimming removed 4 bases at V and 0 bases at J, with 14 bases between. CDR1 SGHRS and CDR2 YFSETQ come from the germline V gene. The chain's CDR3 is CASSRLEGGSYEQYF. The CDR3 DNA reads TGCGCCAGCAGCCGCTTAGAAGGGGGCTCCTACGAGCAGTACTTC.

This clonotype was recorded a few times. This sequence joins TRBV14 and TRBJ2-7; 12 bases line up with TRBD2. V lost 2 bases to trimming and J lost 0 bases; unmatched junction nucleotides: 8. From germline, CDR1 is SGHDN and CDR2 FVKESK. The CDR3 runs to 18 residues. CDR3: CASSQLSGTSGSSYEQYF. The CDR3 DNA sequence: TGTGCCAGCAGCCAACTATCCGGGACTAGCGGGTCCTCCTACGAGCAGTACTTC. Full variable domain (rest looked up from reference TRBV14 and TRBJ2-7): EAGVTQFPSHSVIEKGQTVTLRCDPISGHDNLYWYRRVMGKEIKFLLHFVKESKQDESGMPNNRFLAERTGGTYSTLKVQPAELEDSGVYFCASSQLSGTSGSSYEQYFGPGTRLTVT.